The rows below give T cell receptor beta chains drawn from one sample of a study of blood T cell repertoires in COVID-19. The repertoire was sequenced with immunoSEQ multiplex PCR; TCRdb's copy has only in-frame clones and lacks some. The sample lists roughly 30,000 clones, approximately 90% occurring once. Sample: peripheral blood. Every receptor here comes from a human donor in a cohort sampled during active COVID-19. The CDR3 runs from the conserved cysteine through the conserved F or W. D genes are given only for firm matches. Clone size is shown for a subset of rows, as once, few, many or a class of expanded clone.

j_call clone_size d_call v_call cdr3_nt cdr3_aa
TRBJ1-1 once - TRBV5-6 TGTGCCAGCAGCTTTCGGGAGAACACTGAAGCTTTCTTT CASSFRENTEAFF
TRBJ2-4 - - TRBV7-2 TGTGCCAGCAGCTTTAAACTAGGAGGGCCGTTAAACATTCAGTACTTC CASSFKLGGPLNIQYF
TRBJ2-7 - - TRBV5-1 TGCGCCAGCAGTACCAGTTCTTCCTACGAGCAGTACTTC CASSTSSSYEQYF
TRBJ2-3 once TRBD2 TRBV20-1 TGCAGTGCTAGTTTCAAGTCGCGAGCGGGGAAAGATACGCAGTATTTT CSASFKSRAGKDTQYF
TRBJ1-4 - - TRBV12-3/TRBV12-4 TGTGCCAGCCGTAGACAGTCTAATGAAAAACTGTTTTTT CASRRQSNEKLFF
TRBJ1-1 few - TRBV27 TGTGCCAGCAGTTTACGGGGGTTGAGCACTGAAGCTTTCTTT CASSLRGLSTEAFF
TRBJ2-3 - - TRBV9 TGTGCCAGCAGCCCTTGGACAGTTAGCACAGATACGCAGTATTTT CASSPWTVSTDTQYF
TRBJ1-5 - - TRBV3-1/TRBV3-2 TGTGCCAGCAGCATAGGGGGTAATCAGCCCCAGCATTTT CASSIGGNQPQHF
TRBJ2-1 - TRBD2 TRBV10-1 TGCGCCAGCAGTGAATTTGGCGGGAGGGCCGACTACAATGAGCAGTTCTTC CASSEFGGRADYNEQFF
TRBJ1-1 once TRBD1 TRBV10-3 TGTGCCATCAGTCCCGGGACAGGGGCGGGCGACACTGAAGCTTTCTTT CAISPGTGAGDTEAFF
TRBJ2-7 - TRBD1 TRBV23-1 TGCGCCAGCAGTCGAACAACCTCAACAAGGGACAGGGTGTTGGTGCAGTACTTC CASSRTTSTRDRVLVQYF
TRBJ1-6 - - TRBV12-3/TRBV12-4 TGTGCCAGCAGTTTGTCGGGGTCACCCCTCCACTTT CASSLSGSPLHF
TRBJ2-6 - TRBD1 TRBV5-4 TGTGCCAGCAGCTTGAGGGGACAGGGGCTTACCAACGTCCTGACTTTC CASSLRGQGLTNVLTF
TRBJ1-2 - - TRBV12-3/TRBV12-4 TGTGCCAGCAGCACACAGGGATATGGCTACACCTTC CASSTQGYGYTF
TRBJ1-5 - - TRBV27 TGTGCCAGCAGTTTTCGGAGCAATCAGCCCCAGCATTTT CASSFRSNQPQHF
TRBJ2-3 - - TRBV7-9 TGTGCCAGCAGCTTAGGGGTCGGAGGGAGTACAGATACGCAGTATTTT CASSLGVGGSTDTQYF
TRBJ1-5 - TRBD1 TRBV9 TGTGCCAGCAGCGTAGGGGACAGGGGTAGTCAGCCCCAGCATTTT CASSVGDRGSQPQHF
TRBJ2-7 once - TRBV4-1 TGCGCCAGCAGCCAACCCGCGGGACAGTCGTCCGAGCAGTACTTC CASSQPAGQSSEQYF